These T cell receptor beta chains were read from a single sample in a study of blood T cell repertoires in COVID-19. Using immunoSEQ multiplex PCR, the repertoire was profiled, and TCRdb retains in-frame clones only, with some absent. The profile shows about 95,000 clones, around 86% of them singletons. The sequenced sample consisted of peripheral blood. The receptors were sampled from a woman aged 70-85 years with acute or convalescent COVID-19. The CDR3 runs from the conserved cysteine through the conserved F or W. D genes are given only for firm matches. Size values are once, few and many counts, or a class for expanded clones, and some rows have none.

D: .; J: TRBJ2-7; size: .; length: 14; V: TRBV4-1; CDR3: CASSNTGSRFEQYF; DNA: TGCGCCAGCAGCAACACGGGAAGTCGGTTCGAGCAGTACTTC
D: TRBD1; J: TRBJ2-2; size: .; length: 15; V: TRBV5-1; CDR3: CASSLGQGNTGELFF; DNA: TGCGCCAGCAGCTTGGGACAGGGTAACACCGGGGAGCTGTTTTTT
D: TRBD2; J: TRBJ2-1; size: .; length: 15; V: TRBV6-6; CDR3: CASSYGLASVNEQFF; DNA: TGTGCCAGCAGTTACGGACTAGCGTCTGTCAATGAGCAGTTCTTC
D: .; J: TRBJ1-2; size: .; length: 14; V: TRBV2; CDR3: CASRAGTTTTNYTF; DNA: TGTGCCAGCAGAGCGGGAACAACCACCACGAACTACACCTTC
D: TRBD1; J: TRBJ1-2; size: .; length: 18; V: TRBV5-6; CDR3: CASSFGIAAGGGNYGYTF; DNA: TGTGCCAGCAGCTTCGGTATCGCTGCAGGGGGCGGTAACTATGGCTACACCTTC
D: TRBD1; J: TRBJ1-5; size: .; length: 14; V: TRBV6-5; CDR3: CASRTGGLDQPQHF; DNA: TGTGCCAGCAGGACAGGGGGCCTGGATCAGCCCCAGCATTTT
D: TRBD1; J: TRBJ1-2; size: few; length: 15; V: TRBV5-5; CDR3: CASSLGGTGTYGYTF; DNA: TGTGCCAGCAGCTTGGGGGGGACAGGTACTTATGGCTACACCTTC
D: .; J: TRBJ1-2; size: .; length: 14; V: TRBV6-5; CDR3: CASSYTVLGDGYTF; DNA: TGTGCCAGCAGTTATACGGTTTTAGGAGATGGCTACACCTTC
D: .; J: TRBJ1-5; size: .; length: 15; V: TRBV6-2/TRBV6-3; CDR3: CASSYPGGSGQPQHF; DNA: TGTGCCAGCAGTTACCCCGGGGGGTCGGGTCAGCCCCAGCATTTT
D: .; J: TRBJ2-5; size: .; length: 17; V: TRBV4-1; CDR3: CASSLGQRGGGQETQYF; DNA: TGCGCCAGCAGCTTAGGACAGCGAGGGGGGGGCCAAGAGACCCAGTACTTC
D: .; J: TRBJ1-6; size: .; length: 17; V: TRBV2; CDR3: CASSERQWAIDNSPLHF; DNA: TGTGCCAGCAGTGAGCGCCAGTGGGCGATAGATAATTCACCCCTCCACTTT
D: TRBD1; J: TRBJ1-6; size: .; length: 15; V: TRBV7-9; CDR3: CASSLEGTANSPLHF; DNA: TGTGCCAGCAGCTTAGAGGGGACAGCCAATTCACCCCTCCACTTT
D: .; J: TRBJ2-3; size: once; length: 18; V: TRBV24-1; CDR3: CATSDLPISGHGTDTQYF; DNA: TGTGCCACCAGTGATTTGCCTATCAGCGGGCACGGGACAGATACGCAGTATTTT
D: TRBD2; J: TRBJ2-1; size: .; length: 14; V: TRBV28; CDR3: CASSPGTSGGKQFF; DNA: TGTGCCAGCAGCCCCGGGACTAGCGGGGGGAAACAGTTCTTC
D: TRBD2; J: TRBJ2-5; size: .; length: 15; V: TRBV19; CDR3: CASSRPGLAGETQYF; DNA: TGTGCCAGTAGTAGGCCGGGACTAGCGGGGGAGACCCAGTACTTC
D: .; J: TRBJ1-2; size: .; length: 12; V: TRBV12-3/TRBV12-4; CDR3: CASAVQSYGYTF; DNA: TGTGCCAGCGCAGTACAGAGCTATGGCTACACCTTC
D: .; J: TRBJ2-5; size: .; length: 12; V: TRBV5-1; CDR3: CASRVEVETQYF; DNA: TGCGCCAGCAGAGTGGAGGTAGAGACCCAGTACTTC
D: .; J: TRBJ2-5; size: .; length: 12; V: TRBV18; CDR3: CASSPVQETQYF; DNA: TGTGCCAGCTCACCCGTTCAAGAGACCCAGTACTTC
D: .; J: TRBJ2-6; size: .; length: 16; V: TRBV11-3; CDR3: CASSIGGSAGANVLTF; DNA: TGTGCCAGCAGCATTGGGGGGAGTGCCGGGGCCAACGTCCTGACTTTC
D: .; J: TRBJ1-5; size: .; length: 15; V: TRBV19; CDR3: CASSSKGVEAAPQHF; DNA: TGTGCCAGTAGTTCCAAAGGGGTCGAGGCGGCGCCCCAGCATTTT
D: TRBD2; J: TRBJ2-7; size: .; length: 13; V: TRBV10-3; CDR3: CAIGAGLAYEQYF; DNA: TGTGCCATCGGGGCCGGACTAGCCTACGAGCAGTACTTC
D: .; J: TRBJ2-7; size: .; length: 12; V: TRBV19; CDR3: CATKDRYYEQYF; DNA: TGTGCCACTAAGGACAGATACTACGAGCAGTACTTC
D: TRBD1; J: TRBJ1-2; size: .; length: 14; V: TRBV7-9; CDR3: CASSLAGTVYGYTF; DNA: TGTGCCAGCAGCTTAGCCGGGACAGTCTATGGCTACACCTTC
D: TRBD1; J: TRBJ1-2; size: .; length: 14; V: TRBV5-5; CDR3: CASIGQGVTYGYTF; DNA: TGTGCCAGCATCGGACAGGGCGTCACCTATGGCTACACCTTC
D: TRBD1; J: TRBJ1-4; size: .; length: 17; V: TRBV3-1/TRBV3-2; CDR3: CASSPRDRGLGNEKLFF; DNA: TGTGCCAGCAGCCCTCGGGACAGGGGGCTCGGTAATGAAAAACTGTTTTTT
D: .; J: TRBJ1-6; size: .; length: 18; V: TRBV18; CDR3: CASSPIPRPPRYNSPLHF; DNA: TGTGCCAGCTCACCAATCCCCCGTCCCCCTCGTTATAATTCACCCCTCCACTTT
D: TRBD1; J: TRBJ2-4; size: .; length: 15; V: TRBV6-6; CDR3: CASSDSGTGKNIQYF; DNA: TGTGCCAGCAGTGACTCCGGGACAGGGAAAAACATTCAGTACTTC
D: TRBD2; J: TRBJ2-1; size: .; length: 16; V: TRBV6-5; CDR3: CASSSGLAGRYNEQFF; DNA: TGTGCCAGCAGTTCTGGACTAGCGGGACGATACAATGAGCAGTTCTTC
D: TRBD1; J: TRBJ1-2; size: .; length: 14; V: TRBV5-6; CDR3: CASSYPGQGDGYTF; DNA: TGTGCCAGCAGCTACCCGGGACAGGGCGATGGCTACACCTTC
D: .; J: TRBJ1-1; size: once; length: 16; V: TRBV6-1; CDR3: CASSEAGRDYGGEAFF; DNA: TGTGCCAGCAGTGAAGCGGGCAGGGATTATGGTGGTGAAGCTTTCTTT
D: .; J: TRBJ1-4; size: .; length: 18; V: TRBV5-1; CDR3: CASSLGEGGLTANEKLFF; DNA: TGCGCCAGCAGCTTGGGGGAGGGAGGTCTGACGGCTAATGAAAAACTGTTTTTT
D: .; J: TRBJ1-5; size: .; length: 12; V: TRBV27; CDR3: CASSSNNQPQHF; DNA: TGTGCCAGCAGTTCAAACAATCAGCCCCAGCATTTT
D: TRBD2; J: TRBJ2-1; size: .; length: 14; V: TRBV11-2; CDR3: CASSLGREYREQFF; DNA: TGTGCCAGCAGTCTAGGGCGGGAGTACCGTGAGCAGTTCTTC
D: TRBD2; J: TRBJ2-2; size: .; length: 18; V: TRBV27; CDR3: CASIGLAGGPTNTGELFF; DNA: TGTGCCAGCATTGGACTAGCGGGGGGGCCTACGAACACCGGGGAGCTGTTTTTT
D: .; J: TRBJ1-1; size: once; length: 16; V: TRBV7-9; CDR3: CASSQSRRTMNTEAFF; DNA: TGTGCCAGCAGCCAGTCACGGAGGACGATGAACACTGAAGCTTTCTTT
D: TRBD1; J: TRBJ1-4; size: .; length: 16; V: TRBV2; CDR3: CASTAGGTGNNEKLFF; DNA: TGTGCCAGCACCGCAGGAGGGACAGGGAATAATGAAAAACTGTTTTTT
D: TRBD1; J: TRBJ1-2; size: .; length: 13; V: TRBV10-3; CDR3: CAISLGQGYGYTF; DNA: TGTGCCATCAGCTTGGGACAGGGGTATGGCTACACCTTC
D: .; J: TRBJ2-2; size: .; length: 14; V: TRBV6-5; CDR3: CASRREKNTGELFF; DNA: TGTGCCAGCAGGAGGGAAAAGAACACCGGGGAGCTGTTTTTT
D: TRBD1; J: TRBJ1-1; size: .; length: 16; V: TRBV28; CDR3: CASSITQGQGGRWAFF; DNA: TGTGCCAGCAGTATAACACAGGGACAGGGAGGCAGGTGGGCTTTCTTT
D: TRBD2; J: TRBJ2-3; size: .; length: 18; V: TRBV4-1; CDR3: CASSQGLAGVLSTDTQYF; DNA: TGCGCCAGCAGCCAAGGACTAGCGGGGGTCCTTAGCACAGATACGCAGTATTTT